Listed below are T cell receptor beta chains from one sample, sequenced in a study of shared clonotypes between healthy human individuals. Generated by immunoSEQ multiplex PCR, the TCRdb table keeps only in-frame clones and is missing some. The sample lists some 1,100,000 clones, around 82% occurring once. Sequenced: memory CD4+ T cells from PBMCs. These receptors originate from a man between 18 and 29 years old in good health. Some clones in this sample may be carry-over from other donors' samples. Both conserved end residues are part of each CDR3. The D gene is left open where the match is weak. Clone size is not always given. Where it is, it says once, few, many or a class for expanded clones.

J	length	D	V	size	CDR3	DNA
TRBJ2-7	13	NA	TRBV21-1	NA	CASSRDRPYEQYF	TGTGCCAGCAGCCGGGACAGACCCTACGAGCAGTACTTC
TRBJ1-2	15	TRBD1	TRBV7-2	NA	CASSLGQGLDYGYTF	TGTGCCAGCAGCTTAGGACAGGGGTTGGACTATGGCTACACCTTC
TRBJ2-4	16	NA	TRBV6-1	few	CASSEANRGAKNIQYF	TGTGCCAGCAGTGAAGCGAATCGGGGAGCCAAAAACATTCAGTACTTC
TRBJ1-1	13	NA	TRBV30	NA	CAWSVSGGASAFF	TGTGCCTGGAGTGTATCGGGGGGCGCATCAGCTTTCTTT
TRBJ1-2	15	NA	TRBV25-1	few	CASSTGGSFTYGYTF	TGTGCCAGCAGTACCGGAGGCAGTTTCACCTATGGCTACACCTTC
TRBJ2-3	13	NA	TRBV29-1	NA	CSGLIVSTDTQYF	TGCAGCGGCTTGATTGTTAGCACAGATACGCAGTATTTT
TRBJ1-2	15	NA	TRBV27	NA	CASSFRMTSLYGYTF	TGTGCCAGCAGTTTTCGGATGACCTCCCTGTATGGCTACACCTTC
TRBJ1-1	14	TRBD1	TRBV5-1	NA	CASSLQGANTEAFF	TGCGCCAGCAGCTTGCAGGGGGCCAACACTGAAGCTTTCTTT
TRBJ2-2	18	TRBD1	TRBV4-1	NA	CASSQGRGQVMSTGELFF	TGCGCCAGCAGCCAAGGGAGGGGACAGGTTATGAGCACCGGGGAGCTGTTTTTT
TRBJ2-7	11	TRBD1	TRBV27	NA	CASRTGYEQYF	TGTGCCTCAAGGACAGGGTACGAGCAGTACTTC
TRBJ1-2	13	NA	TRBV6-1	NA	CASSGVSEYGYTF	TGTGCCTCGTCCGGGGTCTCGGAGTATGGCTACACCTTC
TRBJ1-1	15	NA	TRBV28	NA	CASRQTWGGRTEAFF	TGTGCCAGCAGGCAGACTTGGGGTGGGAGGACTGAAGCTTTCTTT
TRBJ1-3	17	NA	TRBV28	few	CASSLFSGGGRGNTIYF	TGTGCCAGCAGTTTATTTTCCGGGGGAGGGCGCGGAAACACCATATATTTT
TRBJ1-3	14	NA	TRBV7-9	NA	CASSHSQSGNTIYF	TGTGCCAGCAGCCACTCCCAGTCTGGAAACACCATATATTTT
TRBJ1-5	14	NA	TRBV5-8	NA	CASLSRGTNQPQHF	TGTGCCAGCCTGAGCCGGGGCACCAATCAGCCCCAGCATTTT
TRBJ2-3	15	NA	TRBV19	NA	CASRPLPGNTDTQYF	TGTGCCAGTAGACCCCTACCGGGCAACACAGATACGCAGTATTTT
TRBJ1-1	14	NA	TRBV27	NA	CASSRGGPNTEAFF	TGTGCCAGCAGCCGGGGTGGACCGAACACTGAAGCTTTCTTT
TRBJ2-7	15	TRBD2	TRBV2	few	CASSQREGKGTEQYF	TGTGCCAGCAGTCAAAGGGAGGGCAAAGGGACCGAGCAGTACTTC
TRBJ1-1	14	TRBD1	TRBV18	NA	CASSAGQGNTEAFF	TGTGCCAGCTCAGCCGGACAGGGAAACACTGAAGCTTTCTTT
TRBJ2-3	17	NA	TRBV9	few	CASSAGLAAPSTDTQYF	TGTGCCAGCAGCGCCGGTTTAGCGGCCCCTAGCACAGATACGCAGTATTTT
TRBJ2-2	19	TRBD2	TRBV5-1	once	CASSFGLAGSTGNTGELFF	TGCGCCAGCAGCTTTGGTCTAGCGGGCTCTACCGGGAACACCGGGGAGCTGTTTTTT
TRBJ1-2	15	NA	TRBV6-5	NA	CASSYSGRSNYGYTF	TGTGCCAGCAGTTACTCGGGCAGATCCAACTATGGCTACACCTTC
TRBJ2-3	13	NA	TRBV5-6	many	CASSSVGTDTQYF	TGTGCCAGCAGCTCCGTCGGAACAGATACGCAGTATTTT
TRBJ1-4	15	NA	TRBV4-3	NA	CASSQGQRGGGKLFF	TGCGCCAGCAGCCAAGGACAAAGAGGGGGAGGAAAACTGTTTTTT
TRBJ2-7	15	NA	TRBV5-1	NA	CASSLSSGRSDEQYF	TGCGCCAGCAGCTTGTCGTCTGGGAGGAGCGACGAGCAGTACTTC
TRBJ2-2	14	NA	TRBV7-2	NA	CASSSGLITGELFF	TGTGCCAGCAGCTCAGGACTTATCACCGGGGAGCTGTTTTTT
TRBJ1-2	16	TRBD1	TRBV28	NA	CASTDQRMTGNYGYTF	TGTGCCAGCACTGACCAACGAATGACAGGGAACTATGGCTACACCTTC
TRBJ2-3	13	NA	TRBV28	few	CASSAQHPDTQYF	TGTGCCAGCAGCGCCCAGCACCCAGATACGCAGTATTTT
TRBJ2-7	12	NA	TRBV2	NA	CASSVRVYEQYF	TGTGCCAGCAGTGTGCGTGTCTACGAGCAGTACTTC
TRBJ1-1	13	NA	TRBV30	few	CAWKAGRGTEAFF	TGTGCCTGGAAAGCAGGGCGTGGGACTGAAGCTTTCTTT
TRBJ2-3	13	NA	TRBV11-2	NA	CASSLVSPDTQYF	TGTGCCAGCAGCTTAGTTTCCCCAGATACGCAGTATTTT
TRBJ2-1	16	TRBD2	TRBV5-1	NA	CASSPSGGVRDNEQFF	TGCGCCAGCAGCCCTAGCGGCGGCGTGCGCGACAATGAGCAGTTCTTC
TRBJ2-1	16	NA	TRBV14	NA	CASSPISGSYYNEQFF	TGTGCCAGCAGCCCTATCTCCGGGAGTTATTACAATGAGCAGTTCTTC
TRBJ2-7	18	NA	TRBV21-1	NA	CASSKAARGSGRAGEQYF	TGTGCCAGCAGCAAAGCCGCTAGGGGCAGCGGGAGGGCGGGGGAGCAGTACTTC
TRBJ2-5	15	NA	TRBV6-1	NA	CASSEGGARGETQYF	TGTGCCAGCAGTGAAGGCGGGGCTCGGGGGGAGACCCAGTACTTC
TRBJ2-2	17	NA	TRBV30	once	CAWSPGWGVRDTGELFF	TGTGCCTGGAGTCCGGGGTGGGGCGTCAGGGACACCGGGGAGCTGTTTTTT
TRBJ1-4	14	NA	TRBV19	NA	CASSISQGYEKLFF	TGTGCCAGTAGTATAAGTCAGGGATACGAAAAACTGTTTTTT
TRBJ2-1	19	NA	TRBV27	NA	CASSLVRGLRGASYNEQFF	TGTGCCAGCAGTTTAGTCAGGGGTTTACGGGGTGCCTCCTACAATGAGCAGTTCTTC
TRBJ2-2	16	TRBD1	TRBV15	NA	CATSRDSTGRTGELFF	TGTGCCACCAGCAGAGATTCGACAGGGCGCACCGGGGAGCTGTTTTTT
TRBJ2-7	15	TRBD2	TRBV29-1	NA	CSVFGLAEASYEQYF	TGCAGCGTTTTTGGACTAGCGGAGGCATCCTACGAGCAGTACTTC
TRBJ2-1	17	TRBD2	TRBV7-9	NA	CASRPKIGGRLRDEQFF	TGTGCCAGCAGGCCTAAAATTGGCGGGAGGCTCAGGGATGAGCAGTTCTTC
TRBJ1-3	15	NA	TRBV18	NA	CASSADTYSGNTIYF	TGTGCCAGCTCAGCGGACACATACTCTGGAAACACCATATATTTT
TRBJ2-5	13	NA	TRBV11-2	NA	CASSFSLTETQYF	TGTGCCAGCAGCTTTTCCCTGACAGAGACCCAGTACTTC
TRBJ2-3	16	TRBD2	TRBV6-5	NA	CASSYSTSGTPDTQYF	TGTGCCAGCAGTTACTCGACTAGCGGGACGCCAGATACGCAGTATTTT
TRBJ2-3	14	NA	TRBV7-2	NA	CASTEGRGTDTQYF	TGTGCCAGCACCGAGGGTCGAGGCACAGATACGCAGTATTTT
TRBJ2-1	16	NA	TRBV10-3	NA	CAISESIGGSVDEQFF	TGTGCCATCAGTGAGTCGATAGGGGGTTCTGTTGATGAGCAGTTCTTC